This T cell receptor beta chain derives from a study of blood T cell repertoires in COVID-19. Study overall: Italy, Spain and the United States were the sources of the convalescent and acute COVID-19 samples.

Assay: immunoSEQ multiplex PCR; the TCRdb copy retains only in-frame clones and omits some. This sample has 200,000 to 250,000 clones, with approximately 90% found just once. The CDR3 consists of 15 residues. V lost 4 bases to trimming and J lost 3 bases; unmatched junction nucleotides: 8. CDR1 SGHRS and CDR2 YFSETQ come from the germline V gene. Sequencing was done on a sample of peripheral blood. The receptor comes from a man between 65 and 79 years old with acute or convalescent COVID-19. The chain joins TRBV5-1 to TRBJ2-3; 7 bases align to TRBD2. Here the CDR3 DNA reads TGCGCCAGCAGCATTATAGCGGGTTCGACAGATACGCAGTATTTT. Translation: CASSIIAGSTDTQYF.